One and the same sample provided the 14 T cell receptor beta chains below, sequenced in a study of T-cell memory formation after mild COVID-19 (dated by TCRdb to the early 2020s). The library was produced with 5' RACE. For sequencing, an Illumina NovaSeq 6000 was employed. The public reads were run again by TCRdb, first through fastp at Q25 and then through MiXCR, and only productive beta chains were kept. Every entry covers one CDR3 protein and lists the most common genes and DNA from its rows. The sample profile shows about 560,000 distinct CDR3 sequences; about 22% of them were found once. The ten biggest clones cover 7.5% to 9.5% of the sample. Source material: PBMCs or a T cell subset sorted from them (not recorded which). These receptors all come from an adult woman who had mild COVID-19 (a few samples of this study predate the infection). The sample titles of this study are shuffled in the database, so cell type and time point are left out; the donor was told from shared clones.

V gene TRBV7-2 combines with J gene TRBJ2-7, with 11 nucleotides matching TRBD2. Germline assignment: CDR1 SGHTA and CDR2 FQGNSA. The CDR3 runs to 15 residues. The V segment lost 3 bases and the J segment 3 bases; nucleotides outside the gene matches: 4. CDR3 protein: CASSFATSGSYEQYF. CDR3 DNA sequence: TGTGCCAGCAGCTTCGCCACTAGCGGGAGCTACGAGCAGTACTTC.

The chain employs TRBV5-4 and TRBJ2-7; D unclear. Germline-derived CDR1 and CDR2 are SGHNT and YYREEE (reference sequence). Trimming pared 0 bases from V and 10 bases from J, leaving 8 bases between. The CDR3 runs 11 residues. The CDR3 region is CASSLGGSQYF. The DNA for the CDR3 is TGTGCCAGCAGCTTGGGCGGTAGTCAGTACTTC.

The gene calls are TRBV29-1 and TRBJ2-4; TRBD1 is a possible D gene (5 bases). V was trimmed by 5 bases and J by 0 bases, leaving 14 bases between them. The CDR3 is 15 amino acids. CDR1 and CDR2 (germline): SQVTM, ANQGSEA. The CDR3 DNA reads TGCAGCGTTTCCAGACAGCTACTAGCCAAAAACATTCAGTACTTC. The encoded protein is CSVSRQLLAKNIQYF.

This clonotype was picked up a small number of times. This rearrangement joins TRBV5-4 to TRBJ2-3; D is possibly TRBD1 (6 bases). Trimming cost V 5 bases and J 2 bases, with 18 bases left between them. The CDR3 totals 16 residues. CDR1 SGHNT and CDR2 YYREEE come from the germline V gene (reference sequence). The CDR3 region has the DNA TGTGCCAGCAGAGAGCGACAGGATCTTTCCACAGATACGCAGTATTTT. It translates to CASRERQDLSTDTQYF. The entire variable domain, with the rest obtained from reference TRBV5-4 and TRBJ2-3, is as follows: ETGVTQSPTHLIKTRGQQVTLRCSSQSGHNTVSWYQQALGQGPQFIFQYYREEENGRGNFPPRFSGLQFPNYSSELNVNALELDDSALYLCASRERQDLSTDTQYFGPGTRLTVL.

There are a few counts of this clonotype. The rearrangement links TRBV30 to TRBJ1-2; 9 bases line up with TRBD1. The trim removed 0 bases at V and 6 bases at J, leaving 2 bases unmatched. The CDR3 loop spans 13 amino acids. CDR1 is GTSNPN, CDR2 SVGIG, per germline (reference sequence). The CDR3 region is CAWSVQGANGYTF. CDR3 nucleotides: TGTGCCTGGAGTGTACAGGGGGCCAATGGCTACACCTTC. Complete variable domain (other parts from reference TRBV30 and TRBJ1-2): SQTIHQWPATLVQPVGSPLSLECTVEGTSNPNLYWYRQAAGRGLQLLFYSVGIGQISSEVPQNLSASRPQDRQFILSSKKLLLSDSGFYLCAWSVQGANGYTFGSGTRLTVV.

The chain recombines TRBV24-1 with TRBJ2-3; 8 bases agree with TRBD1. After removal of 4 bases from V and 7 bases from J, the junction contained 9 bases not matched to a gene. Germline CDR1 and CDR2: KGHDR and SFDVKD. This CDR3 has 15 residues. This CDR3 reads CATSDPGQGGNTQYF. In DNA form, the CDR3 reads TGTGCCACCAGTGACCCCGGACAGGGCGGAAATACGCAGTATTTT.

The count of this clonotype is one. This chain joins TRBV11-2 and TRBJ2-1; D perhaps matches TRBD1 (6 bases). The length of the CDR3 is 16 residues. Trimming took off 1 base at V and 3 bases at J, with 13 bases between the two ends. The germline CDR1 and CDR2 sequences are SGHAT and FQNNGV. CDR3 region: CASSLVSGTNYNEQFF. CDR3 nucleotide sequence: TGTGCCAGCAGCTTAGTGTCTGGGACAAACTACAATGAGCAGTTCTTC.

The chain uses TRBV3-1 and TRBJ2-7; 7 bases agree with TRBD1. The germline V gene encodes CDR1 LGHDT and CDR2 YNNKEL (reference sequence). J was trimmed by 3 bases and V by 6 bases; bases with no gene match: 5. The CDR3 runs to 13 residues. The CDR3 region has the DNA TGTGCCAGCAGGTCGGGGACAGACTACGAGCAGTACTTC. This translates into CASRSGTDYEQYF.

The chain carries TRBV7-9 and TRBJ2-3, with 16 nucleotides matching TRBD2. Losses at the gene ends were 4 bases for V and 1 base for J; bases not matched to a gene: 8. CDR3 length equals 19 residues. Germline CDR1 reads SEHNR; CDR2 reads FQNEAQ (reference sequence). CDR3 residues: CASSSKGTSGGARTDTQYF. The DNA for the CDR3 is TGTGCCAGCAGCTCCAAAGGGACTAGCGGGGGGGCACGCACAGATACGCAGTATTTT.

In this sample, this clonotype turned up a few times. The chain links TRBV6-6 to TRBJ2-2; D tentatively fits TRBD1 or TRBD2 (5 bases each). This CDR3 has 15 amino acids. Germline V lookup: CDR1 MNHNY, CDR2 SVGAGI (reference sequence). Trimming left V 2 bases short and J 6 bases short, with 13 bases between. Here the CDR3 reads CASSYPGRSSGELFF. The DNA of the CDR3 is TGTGCCAGCAGTTACCCGGGACGGTCCTCCGGGGAGCTGTTTTTT.

This rearrangement joins TRBV25-1 to TRBJ2-7; TRBD1 aligns across 8 bases. Unmatched junction bases numbered 5, after V lost 6 bases and J lost 1 base. CDR1 is MGHDK and CDR2 is SYGVNS in the germline V gene. The CDR3 has 14 amino acids. DNA of the CDR3: TGTGCCAGCAGCCCGGGACAGGATTCCTACGAGCAGTACTTC. Its translation: CASSPGQDSYEQYF.

The chain uses TRBV2 and TRBJ1-5; 9 bases fit TRBD1. Germline CDR1 SNHLY, CDR2 FYNNEI. This CDR3 is built from 14 residues. The trim removed 7 bases at V and 5 bases at J, leaving 6 bases unmatched. Here the CDR3 reads CASTKQGAHQPQHF. The CDR3 bases are TGTGCCAGCACGAAACAGGGGGCGCATCAGCCCCAGCATTTT.

This sequence joins TRBV9 and TRBJ1-2; the D gene is possibly TRBD1 (5 bases). CDR3 size: 19 residues. Germline V CDR1 and CDR2: SGDLS, YYNGEE. V lost 2 bases to trimming and J lost 3 bases, with 26 bases between them. The CDR3: CASSVPAGPTSPPHYGYTF. The DNA for the CDR3 is TGTGCCAGCAGCGTCCCTGCGGGACCGACCTCCCCGCCCCACTATGGCTACACCTTC. The entire variable domain, with the rest obtained from reference TRBV9 and TRBJ1-2, is as follows: DSGVTQTPKHLITATGQRVTLRCSPRSGDLSVYWYQQSLDQGLQFLIQYYNGEERAKGNILERFSAQQFPDLHSELNLSSLELGDSALYFCASSVPAGPTSPPHYGYTFGSGTRLTVV.

This clonotype appeared a few times. The V call is TRBV3-1, the J call TRBJ2-7; 8 nucleotides agree with TRBD2. V was clipped by 6 bases and J by 7 bases; unmatched bases: 11. Germline-derived CDR1 and CDR2 are LGHDT and YNNKEL (reference sequence). CDR3 length: 14 residues. For the CDR3, the DNA is TGTGCCAGCAGTCCCGCCCCGGGAGGGTGGGAGCAGTACTTC. Residues: CASSPAPGGWEQYF.